This passage covers 21 T cell receptor beta chains from one sample sequenced in a study of blood T cell repertoires in COVID-19 (dated by TCRdb to about 2020). Libraries came from the immunoSEQ multiplex PCR assay. TCRdb stores this immuneACCESS table with in-frame sequences only. Part of the clones is absent; in the studies checked, under half of the shortfall reflects unresolved V genes, and no reason is known for the rest. Across this sample there are 250,000 or so clones, with 85% to 90% seen only once. Less than 3.5% of the sample lies in the top ten. Specimen: peripheral blood. The receptors here all came from an older woman with acute or convalescent COVID-19.

V usage is TRBV7-2 and J usage is TRBJ2-3, with TRBD2 identical over 9 bases. The CDR3 loop spans 19 amino acids. V lost 7 bases, J lost 2 bases, and 19 bases stayed unmatched. The germline CDR1 and CDR2 sequences are SGHTA and FQGNSA. CDR3 sequence: CASNPLNTAGGSITDTQYF. CDR3 nucleotide sequence: TGTGCCAGCAACCCTCTCAATACAGCGGGAGGTAGCATCACAGATACGCAGTATTTT.

The rearrangement joins TRBV28 to TRBJ1-1, with D uncertain. CDR3 size: 17 residues. The germline V and J ends were trimmed by 8 bases and 1 base, with 23 bases remaining between them. Germline V gene sequence: CDR1 MDHEN, CDR2 SYDVKM. CDR3 sequence reads: CASLREPLSRPNTEAFF. DNA of the CDR3: TGTGCCAGCCTGAGGGAACCCTTGTCTAGGCCGAACACTGAAGCTTTCTTT.

This chain joins TRBV3-1 (or the pseudogene TRBV3-2) and TRBJ1-2, with D tentatively TRBD1 (6 bases). V was clipped by 1 base and J by 0 bases, with 12 bases between them. This CDR3 has 16 amino acids. CDR1 LGHDT and CDR2 YNNKEL come from the germline V gene (reference sequence). CDR3 DNA sequence: TGTGCCAGCAGCCAAGTAGGGGGTTTAGCTAACTATGGCTACACCTTC. Amino acid sequence: CASSQVGGLANYGYTF.

In this sample, this clone turned up once. This rearrangement joins TRBV7-3 to TRBJ1-1; no definite D call. This CDR3 has 13 amino acids. The germline CDR1 and CDR2 sequences are SGHTA and FQGTGA. Trimming left V 1 base short and J 11 bases short, with 14 bases between. CDR3 coding DNA: TGTGCCAGCAGCTTAATGGATAGGGAGAAGGCTTTCTTT. Translated, it gives CASSLMDREKAFF. Combining the CDR3 with reference TRBV7-3 and TRBJ1-1 gives the whole variable domain GAGVSQTPSNKVTEKGKYVELRCDPISGHTALYWYRQSLGQGPEFLIYFQGTGAADDSGLPNDRFFAVRPEGSVSTLKIQRTERGDSAVYLCASSLMDREKAFFGQGTRLTVV.

The rearrangement joins TRBV4-2 to TRBJ1-1; 8 bases are shared with TRBD1. Germline assignment: CDR1 LGHNA and CDR2 YNFKEQ. V lost 4 bases to trimming and J lost 5 bases; unmatched junction nucleotides: 9. The CDR3 runs 15 residues. As DNA, the CDR3 is TGTGCCAGCAGCCCTGATGGACAGGGAAGAACTGAAGCTTTCTTT. Protein: CASSPDGQGRTEAFF.

The rearrangement links TRBV7-2 to TRBJ1-5; D is unclear. The CDR3 covers 17 residues. Germline V CDR1 and CDR2: SGHTA, FQGNSA. The V gene lost 3 bases and the J gene lost 2 bases, with 17 bases spanning the gap. The CDR3 nucleotides are TGTGCCAGCAGCTTGGACCGAGGGTTGAGTGGCAATCAGCCCCAGCATTTT. As protein: CASSLDRGLSGNQPQHF. The full variable domain, with the rest looked up from reference TRBV7-2 and TRBJ1-5, is GAGVSQSPSNKVTEKGKDVELRCDPISGHTALYWYRQSLGQGLEFLIYFQGNSAPDKSGLPSDRFSAERTGGSVSTLTIQRTQQEDSAVYLCASSLDRGLSGNQPQHFGDGTRLSIL.

This sequence joins TRBV7-2 and TRBJ2-5; D might be TRBD1 (5 bases). Trimming shortened V by 1 base and J by 5 bases, and 14 bases separated the two germline ends. Germline V gene data show CDR1 as SGHTA and CDR2 as FQGNSA. CDR3 length: 15 residues. DNA of the CDR3: TGTGCCAGCAGCTTAGTAGGCAGGGAATGGGAGACCCAGTACTTC. The encoded protein is CASSLVGREWETQYF.

The gene calls are TRBV18 and TRBJ2-3, with 10 bases identical to TRBD2. The CDR3 has 15 residues. CDR1 and CDR2 from the germline V gene are KGHSH and LQKENI. Germline trimming cut 5 bases from V and 3 bases from J; bases unmatched to any gene: 5. Here the CDR3 reads CASSSSGGPTDTQYF. CDR3 sequence (DNA): TGTGCCAGCTCAAGTAGCGGGGGGCCGACAGATACGCAGTATTTT.

The chain employs TRBV19 and TRBJ2-7, with D possibly being TRBD2 (6 bases). V was clipped by 2 bases and J by 3 bases, with 17 bases between them. CDR1 is LNHDA and CDR2 is SQIVND in the germline V gene (reference sequence). The CDR3 extends over 16 amino acids. As DNA, the CDR3 is TGTGCCAGTAGTATACCTGTGGGAGGAGTTCGCTACGAGCAGTACTTC. It yields the protein CASSIPVGGVRYEQYF.

The V gene is TRBV5-1, the J gene TRBJ2-7; 8 nucleotides match TRBD1. V dropped 1 base and J dropped 2; count of bases not matched to a gene: 5. CDR3 length equals 15 residues. CDR1 is SGHRS, CDR2 YFSETQ, per germline. CDR3 in amino acids: CASSLHGTGTYEQYF. In DNA, the CDR3 is TGCGCCAGCAGCTTGCATGGGACAGGAACCTACGAGCAGTACTTC.

The V gene is TRBV6-2 or TRBV6-3, the J gene TRBJ1-4; tentative D call: TRBD1 (5 bases). The V gene lost 4 bases and the J gene lost 8 bases, with 17 bases spanning the gap. The CDR3 has 15 residues. Germline-derived CDR1 and CDR2 are MNHEY and SVGEGT. As DNA, the CDR3 is TGTGCCAGCAGTTGGGGAGCCTCGGGGGAGGAAAAACTGTTTTTT. This codes for CASSWGASGEEKLFF.

The chain is built from TRBV28 and TRBJ2-7, with 7 bases aligning to TRBD2. Germline V gene sequence: CDR1 MDHEN, CDR2 SYDVKM. With 3 bases clipped from V and 0 bases from J, the junction kept 2 bases outside the gene matches. This CDR3 comprises 14 residues. The chain's CDR3 is CASSFSGDSYEQYF. In DNA form, the CDR3 reads TGTGCCAGCAGTTTCAGCGGGGACTCCTACGAGCAGTACTTC.

The chain carries TRBV10-3 and TRBJ1-4; 7 nucleotides match TRBD1. Germline-derived CDR1 and CDR2 are ENHRY and SYGVKD. There are 17 residues in the CDR3. V lost 3 bases, J lost 2 bases, and 9 bases stayed unmatched. The CDR3 DNA is TGTGCCATCAGTGATCCGGATCCGGGACAGACTAATGAAAAACTGTTTTTT. It encodes CAISDPDPGQTNEKLFF.

The V and J genes are TRBV5-1 and TRBJ1-1, with 7 bases matching TRBD1. Germline trimming cut 0 bases from V and 3 bases from J; bases unmatched to any gene: 5. CDR1 and CDR2 (germline): SGHRS, YFSETQ. This CDR3 region has 15 residues. Written as DNA, the CDR3 is TGCGCCAGCAGCTTGGAAGGGGGCTGGGACACTGAAGCTTTCTTT. This sequence encodes CASSLEGGWDTEAFF.

The CDR3, as DNA: TGTGCCAGCAGTTACCTGTGGACAGGGCTCTCCGAGCAGTACTTC. Encoded protein: CASSYLWTGLSEQYF. The chain combines TRBV6-2 or TRBV6-3 with TRBJ2-7; 8 nucleotides line up with TRBD1. This CDR3 contains 15 residues. With V trimmed by 2 bases and J by 6 bases, 9 bases remained unmatched. The germline gives CDR1 MNHEY, CDR2 SVGEGT.

The genes are TRBV7-2 and TRBJ1-4; possibly TRBD1 for D (6 bases). Germline V gives CDR1 SGHTA, CDR2 FQGNSA. V was clipped by 5 bases and J by 3 bases, with 13 bases between them. This CDR3 spans 15 amino acids. CDR3 DNA sequence: TGTGCCAGCAGCAAGAGGACAGCCGCTAATGAAAAACTGTTTTTT. Translation: CASSKRTAANEKLFF.

This chain connects TRBV5-1 to TRBJ2-7; 10 nucleotides match TRBD1. The CDR3 runs 14 residues. Germline assignment: CDR1 SGHRS and CDR2 YFSETQ. V gave up 4 bases and J gave up 1 base; unmatched junction bases: 2. The CDR3 protein is CASSQGQGSYEQYF. The CDR3 nucleotides read TGCGCCAGCAGCCAGGGACAGGGGTCCTACGAGCAGTACTTC. The full variable domain, with the rest looked up from reference TRBV5-1 and TRBJ2-7, is KAGVTQTPRYLIKTRGQQVTLSCSPISGHRSVSWYQQTPGQGLQFLFEYFSETQRNKGNFPGRFSGRQFSNSRSEMNVSTLELGDSALYLCASSQGQGSYEQYFGPGTRLTVT.

The chain employs TRBV5-8 and TRBJ2-1, with TRBD1 matching 7 bases. Unmatched junction bases numbered 14, after V lost 6 bases and J lost 5 bases. This CDR3 spans 16 amino acids. From germline, CDR1 is SGHTS and CDR2 YDEGEE. The CDR3 sequence: CASKWDPGTEDNEQFF. The CDR3 DNA reads TGTGCCAGCAAGTGGGACCCCGGGACAGAAGACAATGAGCAGTTCTTC.

The V and J genes are TRBV5-6 and TRBJ1-6; tentative D call: TRBD1 (5 bases). The CDR3 has 16 amino acids. Trimming shortened V by 3 bases and J by 9 bases, and 19 bases separated the two germline ends. Germline CDR1 and CDR2: SGHDT and YYEEEE. DNA of the CDR3: TGTGCCAGCAGCTCGGACGCAGGGTTGGGTGGTTCACCCCTCCACTTT. This gives the protein CASSSDAGLGGSPLHF.

The chain uses TRBV18 and TRBJ2-3, with 11 bases identical to TRBD2. The CDR3 spans 15 residues. Germline V CDR1 and CDR2: KGHSH, LQKENI. V dropped 3 bases and J dropped 4; count of bases not matched to a gene: 3. CDR3: CASSPPTSGADTQYF. In DNA form, the CDR3 reads TGTGCCAGCTCACCCCCGACTAGCGGGGCAGATACGCAGTATTTT.

The chain has TRBV19 and TRBJ1-3; perhaps TRBD1 as D (5 bases). Trimming took off 9 bases at V and 2 bases at J, with 17 bases between the two ends. The CDR3 is 15 amino acids. Germline V CDR1 and CDR2: LNHDA, SQIVND (reference sequence). CDR3 protein: CASHLQGFPGNTIYF. The CDR3 nucleotides read TGTGCCAGCCATCTTCAGGGTTTCCCTGGAAACACCATATATTTT.